The rows below give T cell receptor beta chains drawn from one sample of a study of response to subunit inactivated influenza vaccine. Each CDR3 protein gets one entry after TCRdb re-called the RT-PCR reads with MiXCR. The table has under 950,000 distinct CDR3 sequences, 21% seen once. This specimen consisted of PBMCs from blood, obtained more than 4 days after vaccination. The receptors shown here come from a middle-aged man who received an inactivated influenza vaccine. Each CDR3 is given with its conserved first and last residue. Fields, in order: clone size, D gene, V gene, J gene, CDR3 protein, CDR3 DNA. A D gene is named only where the DNA matches it firmly. A clone size is listed for some rows: how often the clone was seen (once, few, many), or a class if it is expanded.

abundance: few; d_gene: TRBD1; v_gene: TRBV2; j_gene: TRBJ2-7; CDR3aa: CASRERQGTYEQYF; CDR3nt: TGTGCCAGCAGGGAAAGACAGGGTACCTACGAGCAGTACTTC
abundance: NA; d_gene: NA; v_gene: TRBV10-3; j_gene: TRBJ2-1; CDR3aa: CAISESRANNEQFF; CDR3nt: TGTGCCATCAGTGAGTCGAGAGCCAACAATGAGCAGTTCTTC
abundance: NA; d_gene: NA; v_gene: TRBV13; j_gene: TRBJ1-3; CDR3aa: CASSPGPHSGNTIYF; CDR3nt: TGTGCCAGCAGCCCGGGACCCCACTCTGGAAACACCATATATTTT
abundance: few; d_gene: NA; v_gene: TRBV20-1; j_gene: TRBJ2-2; CDR3aa: CSASGQSNTGELFF; CDR3nt: TGCAGTGCTAGTGGGCAGTCGAACACCGGGGAGCTGTTTTTT
abundance: NA; d_gene: NA; v_gene: TRBV20-1; j_gene: TRBJ1-5; CDR3aa: CSATDGYQPQHF; CDR3nt: TGCAGTGCTACGGACGGCTATCAGCCCCAGCATTTT
abundance: NA; d_gene: NA; v_gene: TRBV24-1; j_gene: TRBJ2-1; CDR3aa: CATSDPPRYYEQFF; CDR3nt: TGTGCCACCAGTGACCCTCCTCGGTACTATGAGCAGTTCTTC
abundance: NA; d_gene: NA; v_gene: TRBV2; j_gene: TRBJ2-7; CDR3aa: CASSQARGRTYEQYF; CDR3nt: TGTGCCAGCAGTCAGGCCCGAGGGCGGACCTACGAGCAGTACTTC
abundance: few; d_gene: NA; v_gene: TRBV20-1; j_gene: TRBJ2-5; CDR3aa: CSARDPEIGGTQYF; CDR3nt: TGCAGTGCTAGAGATCCGGAGATTGGGGGGACCCAGTACTTC
abundance: few; d_gene: TRBD1; v_gene: TRBV2; j_gene: TRBJ2-1; CDR3aa: CASSGDSKNEQFF; CDR3nt: TGTGCCAGCAGTGGGGACAGCAAAAATGAGCAGTTCTTC
abundance: many; d_gene: NA; v_gene: TRBV20-1; j_gene: TRBJ2-3; CDR3aa: CSATASTDTQYF; CDR3nt: TGCAGTGCCACGGCAAGCACAGATACGCAGTATTTT
abundance: many; d_gene: NA; v_gene: TRBV15; j_gene: TRBJ2-2; CDR3aa: CATSRAATRAGELFF; CDR3nt: TGTGCCACCAGCAGAGCAGCGACCCGTGCCGGGGAGCTGTTTTTT
abundance: few; d_gene: NA; v_gene: TRBV10-3; j_gene: TRBJ2-3; CDR3aa: CAMKNRDTIGDTQYF; CDR3nt: TGTGCCATGAAAAACCGGGACACCATTGGGGATACGCAGTATTTT
abundance: few; d_gene: TRBD2; v_gene: TRBV27; j_gene: TRBJ2-5; CDR3aa: CASSRLAGETGETQYF; CDR3nt: TGTGCCAGCAGTAGACTAGCGGGAGAAACGGGAGAGACCCAGTACTTC
abundance: few; d_gene: NA; v_gene: TRBV20-1; j_gene: TRBJ2-1; CDR3aa: CSASAGNNEQFF; CDR3nt: TGCAGTGCTAGCGCGGGGAACAATGAGCAGTTCTTC